The sequence of this T cell receptor beta chain was determined in a study of shared clonotypes between healthy human individuals. Study-level information: The study enrolled a couple of women and three men aged 18 to 49.

In germline, CDR1 is MGHDK, CDR2 SYGVNS. V was trimmed by 4 bases and J by 6 bases, leaving 6 bases between them. The CDR3 length is 12 residues. Caucasian adults living in Nashville, Tennessee, provided all samples. Deep was the level used in running the assay. The table came from immunoSEQ multiplex PCR; TCRdb's copy has only in-frame clones and leaves some out. In the table there are about 680,000 clones, around 73% of which are singletons. The TCR originated in a woman aged 25 to 45 in good health. The sample consisted of memory CD4+ T cells sorted from blood. The subset denotes: CD45RA-negative fraction. V gene TRBV25-1 combines with J gene TRBJ2-2; D gene unclear. The CDR3 is CASSASSGELFF. CDR3 bases: TGTGCCAGCAGTGCATCGTCCGGGGAGCTGTTTTTT.